Listed here is a single T cell receptor (beta chain). This sample is part of a study of T-cell memory formation after mild COVID-19. Via MiXCR, TCRdb re-called the 5' RACE reads, giving one row per CDR3 protein. Of about 150,000 distinct CDR3 sequences listed, under 30% are singletons. This TCR was sampled from an adult woman who had mild COVID-19 (a few samples of this study predate the infection). Cell type and time point are not known. Sequenced sample: PBMCs or a T cell subset sorted from them (not recorded which).

The CDR3 loop is CSVESRGDNTGELFF. DNA for the CDR3: TGCAGCGTTGAGTCCAGGGGCGACAACACCGGGGAGCTGTTTTTT. J is TRBJ2-2 and V is TRBV29-1; D is possibly TRBD1 (6 bases). The CDR3 length is 15 residues. CDR1 is SQVTM and CDR2 is ANQGSEA in the germline V gene. With 3 bases removed from V and 2 bases from J, the gap between germline ends came to 13 bases.